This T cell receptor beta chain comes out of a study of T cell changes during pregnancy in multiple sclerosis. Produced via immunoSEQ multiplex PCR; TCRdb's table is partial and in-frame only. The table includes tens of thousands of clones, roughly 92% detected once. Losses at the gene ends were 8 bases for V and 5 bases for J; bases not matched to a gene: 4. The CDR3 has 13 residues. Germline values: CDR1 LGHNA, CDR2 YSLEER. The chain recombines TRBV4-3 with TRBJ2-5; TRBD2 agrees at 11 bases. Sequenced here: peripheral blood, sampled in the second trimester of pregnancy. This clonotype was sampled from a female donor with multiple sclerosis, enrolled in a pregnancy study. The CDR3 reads CASSRLAGETQYF. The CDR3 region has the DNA TGCGCCAGCTCCCGACTAGCGGGGGAGACCCAGTACTTC.